This TCR beta chain derives from a study of shared clonotypes between healthy human individuals. About the research overall: CD4 naive and CD4 memory each took three plates per donor, while CD8 naive took two and CD8 memory one.

Worth noting for this clone: The antigen is not known.

Study results and limitations: Among non-shared clonotypes, generation probabilities were lower than among those shared by all four donors.

Sequenced by immunoSEQ multiplex PCR; TCRdb stores in-frame clones only, minus some. This table has 2 million to 2.5 million clones, more than 85% appearing once. The CDR3 extends over 13 amino acids. V dropped 4 bases and J dropped 7; count of bases not matched to a gene: 6. The V gene's germline CDR1 is SNHLY and CDR2 FYNNEI. Sequencing was carried out using naive CD4+ T cells from PBMCs. This sample's subset: CD45RA+ positively selected. The chain links TRBV2 to TRBJ1-2; 7 bases match TRBD1. The TCR was taken from a man between 18 and 29 years old in good health. Some clones in this sample may be carry-over from other donors' samples. The chain's CDR3 is CASSGETGIGYTF. In nucleotides, the CDR3 is TGTGCCAGCAGTGGTGAGACAGGGATTGGCTACACCTTC.